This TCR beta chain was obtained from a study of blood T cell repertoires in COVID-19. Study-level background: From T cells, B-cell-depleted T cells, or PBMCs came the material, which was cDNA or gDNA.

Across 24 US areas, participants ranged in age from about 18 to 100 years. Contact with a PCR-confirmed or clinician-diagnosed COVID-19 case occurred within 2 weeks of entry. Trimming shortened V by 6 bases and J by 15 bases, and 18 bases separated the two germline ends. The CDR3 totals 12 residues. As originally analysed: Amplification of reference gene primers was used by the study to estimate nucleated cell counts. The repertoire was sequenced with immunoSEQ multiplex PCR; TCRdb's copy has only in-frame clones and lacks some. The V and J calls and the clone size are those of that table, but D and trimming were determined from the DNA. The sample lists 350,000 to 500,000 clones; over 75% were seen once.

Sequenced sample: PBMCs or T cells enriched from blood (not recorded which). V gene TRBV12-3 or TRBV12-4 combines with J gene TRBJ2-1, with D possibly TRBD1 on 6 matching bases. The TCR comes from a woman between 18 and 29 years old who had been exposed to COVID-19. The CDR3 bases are TGTGCCAGCAGCCTGGGGGCTTTGAAACTGTTCTTC. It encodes CASSLGALKLFF.